This entry lists 30 T cell receptor beta chains sequenced from one sample in a study of blood T cell repertoires in COVID-19. Sequencing used immunoSEQ multiplex PCR; TCRdb keeps in-frame clones, though not all of them. The sample carries about 210,000 clones, just over 85% recorded once. The sequenced material came from peripheral blood. The receptors here all came from a man aged 18 to 30 with active or convalescent COVID-19.

This clone was detected only once. The gene calls are TRBV11-1 and TRBJ2-2; TRBD2 matches at 11 bases. Germline V gene sequence: CDR1 SGHAT, CDR2 FQDESV (reference sequence). CDR3 length: 16 amino acids. With 3 bases clipped from V and 4 bases from J, the junction kept 4 bases outside the gene matches. The CDR3 DNA reads as TGTGCCAGCAGCTTGCGTCTAGCGGGAGGCACCGGGGAGCTGTTTTTT. As protein: CASSLRLAGGTGELFF.

The chain is built from TRBV5-6 and TRBJ1-5; 9 bases align to TRBD1. The V segment lost 0 bases and the J segment 11 bases; nucleotides outside the gene matches: 9. The CDR3 loop spans 15 amino acids. Germline-derived CDR1 and CDR2 are SGHDT and YYEEEE. The CDR3 DNA is TGTGCCAGCAGCTTGGTGGGACAGGGATTCTCGTCCCAGCATTTT. Translation: CASSLVGQGFSSQHF. Full variable domain (remainder filled in from reference TRBV5-6 and TRBJ1-5): DAGVTQSPTHLIKTRGQQVTLRCSPKSGHDTVSWYQQALGQGPQFIFQYYEEEERQRGNFPDRFSGHQFPNYSSELNVNALLLGDSALYLCASSLVGQGFSSQHFGDGTRLSIL.

This clone was seen just once. This chain connects TRBV7-9 to TRBJ1-1; D uncertain. The CDR3 has 17 residues. Trimming took off 1 base at V and 6 bases at J, with 21 bases between the two ends. Germline V gives CDR1 SEHNR, CDR2 FQNEAQ (reference sequence). Here the CDR3 reads CASSLDVAGRRAPEAFF. The CDR3 DNA follows: TGTGCCAGCAGCTTAGACGTGGCGGGCCGGAGAGCGCCTGAAGCTTTCTTT.

The chain joins TRBV6-5 to TRBJ1-1, with 8 bases aligning to TRBD1. V shed 6 bases and J 3 bases; nucleotides not matched to a gene: 9. The CDR3 sequence is 15 residues long. Per the germline V gene, CDR1 is MNHEY and CDR2 is SVGAGI. For the CDR3, the DNA is TGTGCCAGCAGGAAGACAGGGGTCGGAGACACTGAAGCTTTCTTT. It encodes CASRKTGVGDTEAFF.

The chain carries TRBV5-6 and TRBJ1-6; D not certain. V lost 2 bases, J lost 7 bases, and 7 bases lay in between. There are 13 residues in the CDR3. The germline V gene encodes CDR1 SGHDT and CDR2 YYEEEE. CDR3 sequence (DNA): TGTGCCAGCAGCTTTGTCGGGAATTCACCCCTCCACTTT. It encodes CASSFVGNSPLHF.

Comments on this clone: The junction differs from germline at one of its ends, possibly a read error. The chain is built from TRBV9 and TRBJ2-7, with D unclear. Germline V lookup: CDR1 SGDLS, CDR2 YYNGEE. The CDR3 covers 15 residues. Here the CDR3 reads CASIVDLGMGYEQYF. The DNA of the CDR3 is TGTGCCAGCATCGTAGATCTAGGAATGGGCTACGAGCAGTACTTC. The entire variable domain, with the rest obtained from reference TRBV9 and TRBJ2-7, is as follows: DSGVTQTPKHLITATGQRVTLRCSPRSGDLSVYWYQQSLDQGLQFLIQYYNGEERAKGNILERFSAQQFPDLHSELNLSSLELGDSALYFCASIVDLGMGYEQYFGPGTRLTVT.

The chain carries TRBV14 and TRBJ2-5; tentative D call: TRBD2 (5 bases). There are 15 residues in the CDR3. Trimming took 1 base from V and 5 from J, leaving 14 bases between them. Germline lookup yields CDR1 SGHDN and CDR2 FVKESK. CDR3 bases: TGTGCCAGCAGCCAAGCCCTTAGATGGAGGGAGACCCAGTACTTC. Its translation: CASSQALRWRETQYF.

The V call is TRBV5-1, the J call TRBJ2-2; the match to TRBD2 covers 13 bases. This CDR3 comprises 16 residues. Germline V gene data show CDR1 as SGHRS and CDR2 as YFSETQ. J was trimmed by 4 bases and V by 4 bases; bases with no gene match: 4. The CDR3 DNA sequence: TGCGCCAGCAGCATACGGACTAGCGGGAGCACCGGGGAGCTGTTTTTT. It specifies CASSIRTSGSTGELFF. Complete variable domain (other parts from reference TRBV5-1 and TRBJ2-2): KAGVTQTPRYLIKTRGQQVTLSCSPISGHRSVSWYQQTPGQGLQFLFEYFSETQRNKGNFPGRFSGRQFSNSRSEMNVSTLELGDSALYLCASSIRTSGSTGELFFGEGSRLTVL.

V usage is TRBV30 and J usage is TRBJ1-1; D gene uncertain. The CDR3 consists of 12 residues. V dropped 1 base and J dropped 0 bases, with 3 bases sitting between them. Germline-derived CDR1 and CDR2 are GTSNPN and SVGIG (reference sequence). This CDR3 is CAWSAVNTEAFF. The CDR3 coding sequence is TGTGCCTGGAGTGCGGTGAACACTGAAGCTTTCTTT.

This chain uses TRBV28 with TRBJ1-6; possibly TRBD1 for D (6 bases). The CDR3 runs 14 residues. The V end was cut by 4 bases, the J end by 6 bases, with 10 bases between. CDR1 and CDR2 from the germline V gene are MDHEN and SYDVKM. The CDR3 DNA sequence: TGTGCCAGCAGTTACCAGGGGTCTAATTCACCCCTCCACTTT. Translated: CASSYQGSNSPLHF. The whole variable domain, remainder taken from reference TRBV28 and TRBJ1-6, is DVKVTQSSRYLVKRTGEKVFLECVQDMDHENMFWYRQDPGLGLRLIYFSYDVKMKEKGDIPEGYSVSREKKERFSLILESASTNQTSMYLCASSYQGSNSPLHFGNGTRLTVT.

This rearrangement joins TRBV5-6 to TRBJ1-2; tentative D call: TRBD1 (5 bases). V lost 1 base and J 0 bases, leaving 13 bases between the germline ends. This CDR3 has 16 residues. The germline V gene has CDR1 SGHDT and CDR2 YYEEEE. DNA of the CDR3: TGTGCCAGCAGCTTGACAGGCCGATTTACTAACTATGGCTACACCTTC. Its translation is CASSLTGRFTNYGYTF.

The chain employs TRBV29-1 and TRBJ1-1; D is ambiguous. Germline CDR1 and CDR2: SQVTM and ANQGSEA. Deletions cut 8 bases from V and 0 bases from J, with 16 bases between. The CDR3 runs to 14 residues. The CDR3 sequence is CSSSNGPLNTEAFF. In nucleotides, the CDR3 is TGCAGCTCCTCCAATGGGCCCCTGAACACTGAAGCTTTCTTT. Variable domain in full (rest from reference TRBV29-1 and TRBJ1-1): SAVISQKPSRDICQRGTSLTIQCQVDSQVTMMFWYRQQPGQSLTLIATANQGSEATYESGFVIDKFPISRPNLTFSTLTVSNMSPEDSSIYLCSSSNGPLNTEAFFGQGTRLTVV.

V gene TRBV7-2 combines with J gene TRBJ1-5; 11 positions agree with TRBD1. Germline V gene data show CDR1 as SGHTA and CDR2 as FQGNSA. V shed 3 bases, J shed 8 bases, and the junction held 0 bases outside the gene matches. This CDR3 region has 13 residues. The CDR3 reads CASSLGQGEPQHF. CDR3 sequence (DNA): TGTGCCAGCAGCTTGGGACAGGGGGAGCCCCAGCATTTT.

The V gene is TRBV6-2 or TRBV6-3, the J gene TRBJ2-2; possible D gene TRBD2, 7 bases. This CDR3 has 20 amino acids. Germline V gives CDR1 MNHEY, CDR2 SVGEGT. Trimming stripped 2 bases from V and 4 bases from J, with 26 bases between. CDR3 region: CASSYSSGGGRGIVTGELFF. CDR3 sequence (DNA): TGTGCCAGCAGTTACAGTAGTGGGGGGGGGCGTGGAATCGTCACCGGGGAGCTGTTTTTT.

The chain carries TRBV27 and TRBJ1-5; 7 bases match TRBD1. With V trimmed by 5 bases and J by 1 base, 5 bases remained unmatched. The CDR3 has 15 residues. From germline, CDR1 is MNHEY and CDR2 SMNVEV (reference sequence). The CDR3 nucleotides are TGTGCCAGCAGTGCCCGACAGGGAAGCAATCAGCCCCAGCATTTT. This gives the protein CASSARQGSNQPQHF.

About this clone: The junction does not match germline at one end; this may be a read error. The chain links TRBV7-7 to TRBJ2-1; no definite D call. Germline-derived CDR1 and CDR2 are SSHAT and FNYEAQ (reference sequence). This CDR3 region has 15 residues. The CDR3 sequence: CASSSLGFGDNEQFF. In DNA, the CDR3 is TGTGCTAGCAGCTCCCTCGGGTTTGGCGACAATGAGCAGTTCTTC.

This clone has a handful of counts. The chain is built from TRBV24-1 and TRBJ1-5; 9 positions match TRBD1. With 4 bases clipped from V and 5 bases from J, the junction kept 8 bases outside the gene matches. CDR1 KGHDR and CDR2 SFDVKD come from the germline V gene. The CDR3 is 16 amino acids. CDR3 nucleotides: TGTGCCACCAGTGACTCCGGGACAGGGACAGATCAGCCCCAGCATTTT. It specifies CATSDSGTGTDQPQHF.

The chain joins TRBV10-1 to TRBJ2-1; 12 nucleotides align to TRBD2. V was pared by 3 bases and J by 0 bases, with 9 bases of the junction left unmatched. The CDR3 consists of 19 residues. CDR1 WNHNN and CDR2 SYGVQD come from the germline V gene (reference sequence). CDR3 region: CASSDRLAGAEGSYNEQFF. Here the CDR3 DNA reads TGCGCCAGCAGTGATCGACTAGCGGGGGCCGAGGGCTCCTACAATGAGCAGTTCTTC.

V usage is TRBV24-1 and J usage is TRBJ2-3, with D perhaps TRBD2 (5 bases). Germline V gives CDR1 KGHDR, CDR2 SFDVKD. V lost 2 bases and J lost 3, with 5 bases in between. The CDR3 has 13 amino acids. CDR3: CATSDSGTDTQYF. The CDR3 DNA sequence: TGTGCCACCAGTGATTCGGGGACAGATACGCAGTATTTT.

The chain couples TRBV24-1 to TRBJ1-2; D gene uncertain. Germline lookup yields CDR1 KGHDR and CDR2 SFDVKD. The CDR3 runs 13 residues. The germline V and J ends were trimmed by 2 bases and 2 bases, with 5 bases remaining between them. The CDR3 protein is CATSDSRNYGYTF. The CDR3 DNA reads as TGTGCCACCAGTGATTCGAGGAACTATGGCTACACCTTC.

The V and J genes are TRBV7-9 and TRBJ2-5; perhaps TRBD1 as D (5 bases). Trimming removed 1 base at V and 5 bases at J, with 14 bases between. Germline V CDR1 and CDR2: SEHNR, FQNEAQ (reference sequence). This CDR3 is 15 amino acids long. The CDR3 region has the DNA TGTGCCAGCAGCTTAGTCGGCAGGGATTTGGAGACCCAGTACTTC. Translating it yields CASSLVGRDLETQYF.

This clone occurred a few times. The chain employs TRBV3-1 (or the pseudogene TRBV3-2) and TRBJ1-5, with 8 bases fitting TRBD1. Germline-derived CDR1 and CDR2 are LGHDT and YNNKEL (reference sequence). The V segment lost 3 bases and the J segment 4 bases; nucleotides outside the gene matches: 5. The CDR3 sequence is 15 residues long. This chain's CDR3 is CASSHTQGGNQPQHF. The CDR3 DNA sequence: TGTGCCAGCAGCCACACACAGGGGGGGAATCAGCCCCAGCATTTT.

The chain uses TRBV7-6 and TRBJ1-1; the D is unclear. The CDR3 loop spans 17 amino acids. V was trimmed by 1 base and J by 0 bases, leaving 15 bases between them. Germline assignment: CDR1 SGHVS and CDR2 FNYEAQ. CDR3 DNA sequence: TGTGCCAGCAGCTTAGTTCCGGGAGATTTAGTGAACACTGAAGCTTTCTTT. This sequence encodes CASSLVPGDLVNTEAFF.

This clone was counted once. This rearrangement joins TRBV27 to TRBJ2-7; D gene unclear. Per the germline V gene, CDR1 is MNHEY and CDR2 is SMNVEV (reference sequence). This CDR3 is built from 17 residues. The ends were cut back, 1 base at V and 3 bases at J, with 19 bases in the middle. CDR3 in DNA: TGTGCCAGCAGTTTATTAGGAGCCTTTTCCGGCGTCTACGAGCAGTACTTC. Protein sequence: CASSLLGAFSGVYEQYF.

The rearrangement joins TRBV7-9 to TRBJ2-1, with D possibly matching TRBD2 (6 bases). V lost 5 bases, J lost 4 bases, and 18 bases lay in between. The CDR3 has 16 residues. CDR1 is SEHNR and CDR2 is FQNEAQ in the germline V gene (reference sequence). CDR3 loop: CASSPRSGESYNEQFF. Here the CDR3 DNA reads TGTGCCAGCAGCCCCCGATCGGGGGAATCTTACAATGAGCAGTTCTTC.

V gene TRBV5-1 combines with J gene TRBJ1-3, with 7 bases aligning to TRBD1. The CDR3 sequence is 16 residues long. The V segment lost 2 bases and the J segment 0 bases; nucleotides outside the gene matches: 5. Germline V gene data show CDR1 as SGHRS and CDR2 as YFSETQ. This CDR3 is CASSFLGQYSGNTIYF. For the CDR3, the DNA is TGCGCCAGCAGCTTCTTGGGACAGTACTCTGGAAACACCATATATTTT.

The chain uses TRBV4-1 and TRBJ1-1, with D uncertain. Germline CDR1 MGHRA, CDR2 YSYEKL. This CDR3 contains 14 residues. Trimming pared 7 bases from V and 1 base from J, leaving 13 bases between. The CDR3, as DNA: TGCGCCAGCACTCCGTTGGGAGGGAACACTGAAGCTTTCTTT. Translation gives CASTPLGGNTEAFF.

This sequence joins TRBV6-1 and TRBJ2-3; possibly TRBD1 for D (6 bases). This CDR3 is built from 16 residues. Trimming removed 6 bases at V and 2 bases at J, with 18 bases between. The germline CDR1 and CDR2 sequences are MNHNS and SASEGT. The CDR3, as DNA: TGTGCCAGCAGAGAACTTGACAGGTCAGACACAGATACGCAGTATTTT. It yields the protein CASRELDRSDTDTQYF.

The CDR3 DNA reads as TGTGCCAGTAGACAAGTAGCGGGAGGGGGCGAGCAGTACTTC. Amino acid sequence: CASRQVAGGGEQYF. The chain is built from TRBV27 and TRBJ2-7; TRBD2 matches 11 bases. CDR1 and CDR2 (germline): MNHEY, SMNVEV (reference sequence). J was trimmed by 6 bases and V by 9 bases; bases with no gene match: 10. The CDR3 contains 14 residues.

V and J are TRBV27 and TRBJ2-3, with 7 bases matching TRBD1. Trimming removed 6 bases from V and 4 bases from J; junction bases left unmatched: 10. The CDR3 is 15 residues long. Per the germline V gene, CDR1 is MNHEY and CDR2 is SMNVEV (reference sequence). CDR3 protein: CASSPTGAWADTQYF. The CDR3 DNA reads TGTGCCAGCAGCCCTACAGGGGCCTGGGCAGATACGCAGTATTTT.